This T cell receptor (beta chain) was found in a study of neurological immune-mediated disorders. MiXCR, run by TCRdb on the 5' RACE reads, gives a single entry per CDR3 protein. The sample carries approximately 89,000 distinct CDR3 sequences, 3.5% to 5.5% recorded once. Time point meaning: longitudinal time-point 3. This clonotype was seen ten or more times. The sequencing sample was made of PBMCs. This sequence originates from a woman aged 55-75 years with multiple sclerosis.

DNA for the CDR3: TGCAGTGCTGGGGTTTTAGCGGGGTGGGAGCAGTTCTTC. It is translated as CSAGVLAGWEQFF. The chain has TRBV20-1 and TRBJ2-1, with 8 bases matching TRBD2. CDR3 size: 13 residues. The germline gives CDR1 DFQATT, CDR2 SNEGSKA (reference sequence). With 5 bases clipped from V and 10 bases from J, the junction kept 10 bases outside the gene matches.